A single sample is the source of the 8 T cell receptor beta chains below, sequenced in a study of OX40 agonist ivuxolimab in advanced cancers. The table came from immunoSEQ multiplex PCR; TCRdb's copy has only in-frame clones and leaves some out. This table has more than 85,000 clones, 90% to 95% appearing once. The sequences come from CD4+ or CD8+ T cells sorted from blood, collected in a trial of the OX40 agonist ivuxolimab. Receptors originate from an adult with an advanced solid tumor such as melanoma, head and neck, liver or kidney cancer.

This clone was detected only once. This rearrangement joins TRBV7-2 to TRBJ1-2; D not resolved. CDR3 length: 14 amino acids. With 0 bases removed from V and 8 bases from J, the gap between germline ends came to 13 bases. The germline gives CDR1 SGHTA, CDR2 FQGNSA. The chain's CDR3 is CASSLAGFPMGYTF. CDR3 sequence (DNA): TGTGCCAGCAGCTTAGCCGGGTTCCCTATGGGCTACACCTTC.

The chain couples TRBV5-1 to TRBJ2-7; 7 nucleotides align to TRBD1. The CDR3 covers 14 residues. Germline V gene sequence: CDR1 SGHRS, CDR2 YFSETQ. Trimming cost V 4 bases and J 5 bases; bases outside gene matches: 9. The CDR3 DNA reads TGCGCCAGCAGCGGAGAAACAGGGGCCGACGAGCAGTACTTC. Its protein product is CASSGETGADEQYF. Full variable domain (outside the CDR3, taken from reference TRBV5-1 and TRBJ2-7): KAGVTQTPRYLIKTRGQQVTLSCSPISGHRSVSWYQQTPGQGLQFLFEYFSETQRNKGNFPGRFSGRQFSNSRSEMNVSTLELGDSALYLCASSGETGADEQYFGPGTRLTVT.

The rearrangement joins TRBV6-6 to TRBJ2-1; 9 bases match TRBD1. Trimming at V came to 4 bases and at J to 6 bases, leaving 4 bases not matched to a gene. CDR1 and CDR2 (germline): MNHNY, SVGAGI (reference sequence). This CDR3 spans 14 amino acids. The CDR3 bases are TGTGCCAGCAGTTGGACAGGGGCGGGCAATGAGCAGTTCTTC. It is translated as CASSWTGAGNEQFF.

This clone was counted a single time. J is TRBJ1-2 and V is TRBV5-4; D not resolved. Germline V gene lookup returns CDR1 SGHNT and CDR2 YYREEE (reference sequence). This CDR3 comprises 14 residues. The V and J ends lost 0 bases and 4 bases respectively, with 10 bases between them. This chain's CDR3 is CASSLGTGSYGYTF. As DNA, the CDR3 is TGTGCCAGCAGCTTGGGGACCGGGTCCTATGGCTACACCTTC.

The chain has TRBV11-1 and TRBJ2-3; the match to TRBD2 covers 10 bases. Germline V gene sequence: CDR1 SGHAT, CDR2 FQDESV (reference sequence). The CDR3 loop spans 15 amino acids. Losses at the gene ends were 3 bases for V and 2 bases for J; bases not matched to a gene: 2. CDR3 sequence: CASSFSGRFTDTQYF. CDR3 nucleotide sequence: TGTGCCAGCAGCTTTAGCGGGAGGTTCACAGATACGCAGTATTTT.

CDR3 protein: CASSGLVWDTQYF. DNA for the CDR3: TGTGCCAGCTCCGGACTAGTTTGGGATACGCAGTATTTT. V gene TRBV5-4 combines with J gene TRBJ2-3, with 7 positions matching TRBD2. CDR3 length: 13 amino acids. Germline lookup yields CDR1 SGHNT and CDR2 YYREEE (reference sequence). Trimming removed 7 bases from V and 6 bases from J; junction bases left unmatched: 8.

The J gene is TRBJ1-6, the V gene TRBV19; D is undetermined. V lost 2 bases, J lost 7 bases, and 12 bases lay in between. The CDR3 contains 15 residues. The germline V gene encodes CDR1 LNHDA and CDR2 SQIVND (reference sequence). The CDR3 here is CASSIFGGKNSPLHF. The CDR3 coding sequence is TGTGCCAGTAGTATATTTGGAGGGAAAAATTCACCCCTCCACTTT.

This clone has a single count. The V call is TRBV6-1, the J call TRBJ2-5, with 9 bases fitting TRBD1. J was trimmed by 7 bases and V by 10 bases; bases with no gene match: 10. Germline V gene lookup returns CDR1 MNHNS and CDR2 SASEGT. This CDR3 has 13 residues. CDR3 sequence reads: CATNRGQVGTQYF. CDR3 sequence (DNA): TGTGCCACCAACAGGGGGCAAGTTGGGACCCAGTACTTC.